This section outlines one T cell receptor (beta chain) sequence together with its context. This clone has just one count. The clone's antigen remains unknown. No qualities accompany the bases; no much larger clone lies one base away. The data were taken from a study of blood T cell repertoires in COVID-19 (dated by TCRdb to between 2020 and 2021). In the study overall: Samples from collaborators originated in the United States, Italy and Spain and spanned both the acute and convalescent phases of COVID-19. The repertoires were released in a freely available public database intended as a resource for research on the immune response to SARS-CoV-2. The prospective study material was composed of cDNA or gDNA derived from T cells, B-cell-depleted T cells, or PBMCs. Subjects who had been exposed to COVID-19, were actively infected with it, or had recovered from it provided the deeply sampled blood TCRbeta repertoires that made up the dataset. Samples came from the ongoing ImmuneRACE study (first 160 participants) plus 1,254 subjects from 6 global collaborators. The sample metadata nearly always contained a de-identified subject ID, COVID-19 status, age in years and sex. HLA class I and class II types, where available, came from metadata supplied by the sample provider rather than from assay-based typing. What the work shows at the level of the full study, not this receptor alone: How much clinical and demographic metadata was included differed by source and by participant, and the metadata was provided uncurated.

One collaborating source in Seattle enrolled patients during active infection and followed them longitudinally through the course of disease. Whole blood was collected in K2EDTA tubes by collaborating institutions according to the institutions' own protocols. Collaborator samples were shipped for TCRbeta analysis as frozen whole blood, isolated PBMCs, or DNA extracted from either sample type. The CDR3, from cysteine to phenylalanine, totals 15 residues. Here the CDR3 DNA is all that survives: 45 bases in frame from base 1. For CDR1 and CDR2, the germline V gene lists ENHRY and SYGVKD. Between the V and J ends, shortened by 2 bases and 0 bases respectively, the junction contains 10 bases. The immunoSEQ Assay, a bias-controlled multiplex PCR, was used to amplify TCRbeta CDR3 regions from genomic DNA. The published analysis was carried out like this. The number of nucleated cells in each sample was estimated by amplification of reference gene primers within the assay. Sequence reads were collapsed and filtered to measure the absolute abundance of every unique TCRbeta CDR3 rearrangement. For each sample, productive Simpson clonality was calculated as the square root of Simpson's diversity index over productive rearrangements. The table comes from immuneACCESS by way of TCRdb, which keeps in-frame sequences with V and J called. Part of the clones is missing from these tables; in studies checked, under half for an unresolved V gene and the rest for unknown reasons. V, J and clone size are taken as reported in that table, and D and trimming were inferred from the DNA itself. The sample table lists about 240,000 clones, approximately 85% of them with a count of one. The ten biggest clones cover more than 4.5% of the sample.

The sequence came from a man aged 45-60 years with COVID-19, enrolled during active disease. The chain was built from TRBV10-3 and TRBJ1-1; the D gene identity is not certain. The sequenced sample consisted of peripheral blood. The nucleotide sequence reads TGTGCCATCAGTGAGGGCGGCAGCATGAACACTGAAGCTTTCTTT. Its translation is CAISEGGSMNTEAFF.